This T cell receptor (beta chain) was found in a study of cytomegalovirus exposure and HLA in healthy donors. As for the study in general: Among about 179 million T cells, an earlier analysis found 120 million or so unique TCR beta sequences. Of the donors genotyped, 398 in all, 75% to 90% fell in the Caucasian-associated ancestry cluster.

13 Jbeta primers and 60 Vbeta primers were used for the PCR. Profiling relied on immunoSEQ multiplex PCR, and the TCRdb table lists in-frame clones only, not all of them. The sample records approximately 130,000 clones, 70% to 75% being singletons. Donors sampled were nominally healthy, though unrecorded immune exposures were likely. This clone showed up just a few times. The germline V gene has CDR1 LGHNA and CDR2 YSLEER. Trimming at V came to 1 base and at J to 3 bases, leaving 15 bases not matched to a gene. The CDR3 has 19 residues. The chain combines TRBV4-3 with TRBJ1-2, with TRBD1 matching 9 bases. This receptor was taken from a young man in good health and CMV-seronegative. Input material: PBMCs. Here the CDR3 reads CASSQGVKEGQGPHYGYTF. In DNA form, the CDR3 reads TGCGCCAGCAGCCAAGGGGTTAAGGAGGGACAGGGTCCCCACTATGGCTACACCTTC.